The rows below give T cell receptor beta chains drawn from one sample of a study of T cell responses to AZD1222 COVID-19 vaccine. TCRdb keeps only in-frame clones here, not all; method: immunoSEQ multiplex PCR. Here the sample spans 20,000 to 30,000 clones, 87% being singletons. The starting material was peripheral blood, obtained 28 days after the second AZD1222 dose. These receptors were taken from an adult who received the AZD1222 COVID-19 vaccine. Both conserved end residues are part of each CDR3. The order of the fields is clone size, J gene, D gene, V gene, CDR3 protein, CDR3 DNA. The D gene is left open where the match is weak. Size tells how often a clone was seen (once, few, many) or the class of an expanded clone, and some rows leave it out.

size: .; J: TRBJ1-6; D: .; V: TRBV6-2/TRBV6-3; CDR3: CASSYSAGNNSPLHF; DNA: TGTGCCAGCAGTTACTCGGCCGGAAATAATTCACCCCTCCACTTT
size: .; J: TRBJ1-4; D: .; V: TRBV18; CDR3: CASSPRGGSEKLFF; DNA: TGTGCCAGCTCACCTAGAGGCGGGAGTGAAAAACTGTTTTTT
size: .; J: TRBJ2-1; D: TRBD2; V: TRBV27; CDR3: CASRVAGSSYNEQFF; DNA: TGTGCCAGCAGAGTAGCGGGAAGCTCCTACAATGAGCAGTTCTTC
size: .; J: TRBJ2-5; D: .; V: TRBV28; CDR3: CASSLSRGGKETQYF; DNA: TGTGCCAGCAGCCTGTCCAGGGGAGGGAAAGAGACCCAGTACTTC
size: .; J: TRBJ1-2; D: .; V: TRBV19; CDR3: CASGTLNGYGYTF; DNA: TGTGCCAGTGGCACCCTTAACGGCTATGGCTACACCTTC
size: .; J: TRBJ2-7; D: .; V: TRBV29-1; CDR3: CSVSDQAYEQYF; DNA: TGCAGCGTCTCGGACCAAGCCTACGAGCAGTACTTC
size: .; J: TRBJ1-2; D: .; V: TRBV6-1; CDR3: CASSETLYGYTF; DNA: TGTGCCAGCAGTGAAACACTCTATGGCTACACCTTC
size: .; J: TRBJ2-3; D: TRBD2; V: TRBV28; CDR3: CASSEWLAGGFRTDTQYF; DNA: TGTGCCAGCAGCGAGTGGCTAGCGGGAGGGTTTCGCACAGATACGCAGTATTTT
size: .; J: TRBJ1-2; D: .; V: TRBV2; CDR3: CASKNEGPYGYTF; DNA: TGTGCCAGTAAAAACGAAGGTCCCTATGGCTACACCTTC
size: .; J: TRBJ2-1; D: TRBD2; V: TRBV5-1; CDR3: CASSFGPSGSSLSSYNEQFF; DNA: TGCGCCAGCAGCTTCGGTCCTAGCGGGAGTTCCCTGAGCTCCTACAATGAGCAGTTCTTC
size: once; J: TRBJ1-2; D: .; V: TRBV28; CDR3: CASQTGTNYGYTF; DNA: TGTGCCAGCCAGACAGGAACTAACTATGGCTACACCTTC
size: .; J: TRBJ1-4; D: TRBD1; V: TRBV18; CDR3: CASSPGQGAFNEKLFF; DNA: TGTGCCAGCTCACCGGGACAGGGGGCTTTTAATGAAAAACTGTTTTTT
size: .; J: TRBJ2-7; D: TRBD1; V: TRBV5-1; CDR3: CASSLESGTGDEQYF; DNA: TGCGCCAGCAGCTTGGAGTCTGGGACAGGGGACGAGCAGTACTTC
size: .; J: TRBJ1-2; D: .; V: TRBV2; CDR3: CASSDPRRNYGYTF; DNA: TGTGCCAGCAGTGATCCCCGTCGGAACTATGGCTACACCTTC
size: .; J: TRBJ1-3; D: TRBD1; V: TRBV19; CDR3: CASMRTGLGNTIYF; DNA: TGTGCCAGTATGCGGACAGGGCTCGGAAACACCATATATTTT
size: .; J: TRBJ2-1; D: .; V: TRBV7-6; CDR3: CASSLDYYNEQFF; DNA: TGTGCCAGCAGCTTGGACTACTACAATGAGCAGTTCTTC
size: .; J: TRBJ2-3; D: .; V: TRBV28; CDR3: CASSPVMGGRSTDTQYF; DNA: TGTGCCAGCAGTCCAGTGATGGGCGGAAGAAGCACAGATACGCAGTATTTT
size: once; J: TRBJ2-5; D: .; V: TRBV4-2; CDR3: CASSPTPSGGETQYF; DNA: TGTGCCAGCAGCCCCACACCGTCTGGCGGAGAGACCCAGTACTTC
size: .; J: TRBJ1-2; D: TRBD1; V: TRBV7-2; CDR3: CASSLGGTGGAVYGYTF; DNA: TGTGCCAGCAGCTTAGGGGGGACAGGGGGCGCGGTCTATGGCTACACCTTC
size: .; J: TRBJ1-1; D: .; V: TRBV3-1/TRBV3-2; CDR3: CASSQLGMTEAFF; DNA: TGTGCCAGCAGCCAACTGGGGATGACTGAAGCTTTCTTT
size: .; J: TRBJ1-5; D: TRBD1; V: TRBV11-2; CDR3: CASSLGRGLQPQHF; DNA: TGTGCCAGCAGCTTAGGCAGGGGGCTTCAGCCCCAGCATTTT
size: few; J: TRBJ2-7; D: TRBD2; V: TRBV19; CDR3: CASSETSVTYEQYF; DNA: TGTGCCAGTAGTGAGACTAGCGTAACCTACGAGCAGTACTTC
size: .; J: TRBJ1-1; D: .; V: TRBV28; CDR3: CASSPPATLERTEAFF; DNA: TGTGCCAGCAGTCCCCCCGCCACGCTAGAACGGACTGAAGCTTTCTTT
size: .; J: TRBJ2-3; D: .; V: TRBV18; CDR3: CASLEGGTDTQYF; DNA: TGTGCCAGCTTGGAGGGGGGCACAGATACGCAGTATTTT
size: .; J: TRBJ1-2; D: .; V: TRBV28; CDR3: CASSLADSYGYTF; DNA: TGTGCCAGCAGTCTCGCGGACAGCTATGGCTACACCTTC
size: .; J: TRBJ2-1; D: .; V: TRBV4-3; CDR3: CASSQDPGEGRDEQFF; DNA: TGCGCCAGCAGCCAAGATCCAGGGGAGGGCCGGGATGAGCAGTTCTTC
size: .; J: TRBJ2-3; D: .; V: TRBV20-1; CDR3: CSASLGTRTDTQYF; DNA: TGCAGTGCTAGTCTAGGAACCCGCACAGATACGCAGTATTTT
size: .; J: TRBJ2-5; D: .; V: TRBV18; CDR3: CASSPRQGPQETQYF; DNA: TGTGCCAGCTCACCACGGCAGGGGCCACAAGAGACCCAGTACTTC
size: .; J: TRBJ2-7; D: .; V: TRBV29-1; CDR3: CSVEDSGRDINGNEQYF; DNA: TGCAGCGTTGAAGATTCAGGTAGAGACATCAACGGGAACGAGCAGTACTTC
size: .; J: TRBJ2-7; D: .; V: TRBV6-5; CDR3: CASSSDREQYF; DNA: TGTGCCAGCAGTTCCGATCGCGAGCAGTACTTC
size: .; J: TRBJ2-4; D: .; V: TRBV5-1; CDR3: CASSRTRGNLFRIQYF; DNA: TGCGCCAGCAGCCGGACACGGGGGAATCTTTTTCGGATTCAGTACTTC
size: few; J: TRBJ1-1; D: .; V: TRBV5-1; CDR3: CASSHLLVGGGSTEAFF; DNA: TGCGCCAGCAGCCATCTGCTTGTGGGGGGCGGAAGCACTGAAGCTTTCTTT
size: .; J: TRBJ1-2; D: .; V: TRBV29-1; CDR3: CSVGLNYGYTF; DNA: TGCAGCGTTGGATTAAACTATGGCTACACCTTC
size: .; J: TRBJ2-4; D: TRBD1; V: TRBV7-2; CDR3: CASSENRGSNIQYF; DNA: TGTGCCAGCAGCGAAAACAGGGGATCCAACATTCAGTACTTC
size: .; J: TRBJ2-2; D: TRBD2; V: TRBV9; CDR3: CASSVAQGGYTGELFF; DNA: TGTGCCAGCAGCGTAGCTCAGGGAGGGTACACCGGGGAGCTGTTTTTT
size: .; J: TRBJ1-5; D: .; V: TRBV6-1; CDR3: CASSGLGVIGNQPQHF; DNA: TGTGCCAGCAGTGGGTTGGGGGTGATCGGCAATCAGCCCCAGCATTTT
size: .; J: TRBJ2-3; D: .; V: TRBV27; CDR3: CASSFGWEVSDTQYF; DNA: TGTGCCAGCAGTTTTGGGTGGGAGGTGTCGGATACGCAGTATTTT
size: .; J: TRBJ2-1; D: .; V: TRBV11-3; CDR3: CASSLEDSNEQFF; DNA: TGTGCCAGCAGCTTAGAGGACAGCAATGAGCAGTTCTTC
size: .; J: TRBJ1-1; D: .; V: TRBV5-8; CDR3: CASSMGPEAFF; DNA: TGTGCCAGCAGCATGGGTCCTGAAGCTTTCTTT
size: .; J: TRBJ2-1; D: .; V: TRBV2; CDR3: CASSGQGNEQFF; DNA: TGTGCCAGCAGTGGGCAGGGAAATGAGCAGTTCTTC
size: .; J: TRBJ2-3; D: .; V: TRBV5-6; CDR3: CASSLQGGFTDTQYF; DNA: TGTGCCAGCAGCTTGCAGGGGGGCTTCACAGATACGCAGTATTTT
size: .; J: TRBJ2-3; D: .; V: TRBV7-3; CDR3: CASSSPGETDTQYF; DNA: TGTGCCAGCAGCTCCCCCGGAGAGACAGATACGCAGTATTTT
size: .; J: TRBJ2-1; D: TRBD2; V: TRBV7-8; CDR3: CASSLSGSSYNEQFF; DNA: TGTGCCAGCAGCCTAAGCGGGAGTTCCTACAATGAGCAGTTCTTC
size: .; J: TRBJ2-7; D: .; V: TRBV19; CDR3: CASSTGEVDEQYF; DNA: TGTGCCAGTAGTACAGGGGAGGTCGACGAGCAGTACTTC
size: .; J: TRBJ1-4; D: .; V: TRBV7-9; CDR3: CASSSQGGNEKLFF; DNA: TGTGCCAGCAGCTCACAGGGTGGAAATGAAAAACTGTTTTTT
size: .; J: TRBJ2-2; D: .; V: TRBV28; CDR3: CASSFGGANTGELFF; DNA: TGTGCCAGCAGTTTCGGGGGCGCCAACACCGGGGAGCTGTTTTTT
size: .; J: TRBJ2-2; D: TRBD2; V: TRBV5-1; CDR3: CASSLASSGRAGELFF; DNA: TGCGCCAGCAGCTTGGCGTCTAGCGGGAGGGCCGGGGAGCTGTTTTTT
size: .; J: TRBJ2-1; D: TRBD2; V: TRBV11-2; CDR3: CASSARLAQHNEQFF; DNA: TGTGCCAGCAGCGCACGACTAGCGCAACACAATGAGCAGTTCTTC
size: .; J: TRBJ1-2; D: TRBD1; V: TRBV5-1; CDR3: CASSLALTGGYGYTF; DNA: TGCGCCAGCAGCTTGGCCTTGACAGGGGGGTATGGCTACACCTTC
size: .; J: TRBJ1-3; D: .; V: TRBV5-8; CDR3: CASSTTRASSGNTIYF; DNA: TGTGCCAGCAGCACTACCCGGGCGAGCTCTGGAAACACCATATATTTT
size: .; J: TRBJ1-1; D: .; V: TRBV7-8; CDR3: CASSSWGGNTEAFF; DNA: TGTGCCAGCAGCTCGTGGGGGGGGAACACTGAAGCTTTCTTT
size: .; J: TRBJ1-2; D: .; V: TRBV19; CDR3: CASSILQGPNYGYTF; DNA: TGTGCCAGTAGTATACTTCAGGGACCAAACTATGGCTACACCTTC
size: .; J: TRBJ1-3; D: .; V: TRBV28; CDR3: CASSLWAGPSGNTIYF; DNA: TGTGCCAGCAGTTTATGGGCAGGACCCTCTGGAAACACCATATATTTT
size: once; J: TRBJ2-1; D: TRBD2; V: TRBV10-2; CDR3: CASSGGTSGRAVSYNEQFF; DNA: TGCGCCAGCAGTGGGGGGACTAGCGGGAGGGCCGTCTCCTACAATGAGCAGTTCTTC
size: .; J: TRBJ1-5; D: .; V: TRBV28; CDR3: CASSPRVGRGDQPQHF; DNA: TGTGCCAGCAGCCCAAGGGTGGGCCGGGGCGATCAGCCCCAGCATTTT
size: .; J: TRBJ1-2; D: .; V: TRBV15; CDR3: CATSRAGINYGYTF; DNA: TGTGCCACCAGCAGAGCGGGGATTAACTATGGCTACACCTTC